The 19 T cell receptor beta chains in this list originate from one sample, sequenced in a study of graft-versus-host responses after intestinal transplantation. The table came from immunoSEQ multiplex PCR; TCRdb's copy has only in-frame clones and leaves some out. The sample holds 80,000 to 95,000 clones; roughly nine tenths are singletons and the top ten take 0.28%. No cognate antigen is known for these TCRs. Sequenced here: unstimulated CD4+ T cells sorted from spleen or lymph node cells, sampled before transplant. The origin of the receptors is a human donor who was the organ donor for an intestinal transplant.

V usage is TRBV5-8 and J usage is TRBJ2-7; D is possibly TRBD2 (7 bases). The germline CDR1 and CDR2 sequences are SGHTS and YDEGEE. This CDR3 has 13 amino acids. Trimming removed 4 bases from V and 6 bases from J, with 14 bases in between. The CDR3 protein is CASSTGGHSEQYF. The CDR3 nucleotides read TGTGCCAGCAGCACCGGGGGGCATTCCGAGCAGTACTTC.

The gene calls are TRBV7-3 and TRBJ2-7, with 7 nucleotides matching TRBD1. Trimming removed 2 bases from V and 7 bases from J; junction bases left unmatched: 2. CDR1 SGHTA and CDR2 FQGTGA come from the germline V gene. The CDR3 spans 12 residues. CDR3 protein: CASSLPGGEQYF. As DNA, the CDR3 is TGTGCCAGCAGCTTACCAGGGGGAGAGCAGTACTTC.

Remarks on this clone: Other DNA sequences within the sample encode an identical CDR3. The V gene is TRBV7-2, the J gene TRBJ2-3; D possibly corresponds to TRBD2 (5 bases). Deletions cut 3 bases from V and 6 bases from J, with 7 bases between. CDR3 length equals 12 residues. Germline V gives CDR1 SGHTA, CDR2 FQGNSA. The CDR3 region is CASSLTGDTQYF. The CDR3 DNA is TGTGCCAGCAGCTTGACGGGGGATACGCAGTATTTT. The full variable domain, rest sourced from reference TRBV7-2 and TRBJ2-3, is GAGVSQSPSNKVTEKGKDVELRCDPISGHTALYWYRQSLGQGLEFLIYFQGNSAPDKSGLPSDRFSAERTGGSVSTLTIQRTQQEDSAVYLCASSLTGDTQYFGPGTRLTVL.

J is TRBJ1-1 and V is TRBV11-1, with a weak D call TRBD1 (6 bases). Germline CDR1 is SGHAT and CDR2 is FQDESV (reference sequence). V lost 2 bases and J lost 8, with 15 bases in between. The CDR3 sequence is 14 residues long. The CDR3: CASSLSPLGAEAFF. In DNA form, the CDR3 reads TGTGCCAGCAGCTTAAGCCCCCTGGGGGCCGAAGCTTTCTTT.

V gene TRBV5-1 combines with J gene TRBJ2-1, with 13 bases matching TRBD2. J was trimmed by 4 bases and V by 3 bases; bases with no gene match: 4. CDR3 length: 16 amino acids. Germline loops: CDR1 SGHRS, CDR2 YFSETQ. CDR3 region: CASSWGLAGMYNEQFF. The CDR3 coding sequence is TGCGCCAGCAGCTGGGGACTAGCGGGAATGTACAATGAGCAGTTCTTC.

V usage is TRBV19 and J usage is TRBJ1-4, with a tentative D call TRBD1 (6 bases). CDR1 LNHDA and CDR2 SQIVND come from the germline V gene (reference sequence). This CDR3 contains 14 residues. The V gene lost 6 bases and the J gene lost 8 bases, with 16 bases spanning the gap. For the CDR3, the DNA is TGTGCCAGTAGCCACGCAGGGGTTTGGGAAAAACTGTTTTTT. Residues: CASSHAGVWEKLFF.

CDR3 coding DNA: TGTGCCACCAGCAGGGAGTCTAGCGGGGGGTTCGAGTACGAGCAGTACTTC. Translating it yields CATSRESSGGFEYEQYF. This chain joins TRBV15 and TRBJ2-7; 11 bases are shared with TRBD2. The CDR3 loop spans 17 amino acids. Germline V gene sequence: CDR1 LNHNV, CDR2 YYDKDF (reference sequence). V trimming: 3 bases; J trimming: 4 bases; junction bases outside the gene matches: 11.

V is TRBV29-1 and J is TRBJ1-1; the match to TRBD1 covers 9 bases. Germline trimming cut 7 bases from V and 8 bases from J; bases unmatched to any gene: 20. The CDR3 is 16 amino acids. Germline CDR1 is SQVTM and CDR2 is ANQGSEA. CDR3 coding DNA: TGCAGCGGCATGGCCGGACAGGGGCGCCCCAAAGGGGAAGCTTTCTTT. It is translated as CSGMAGQGRPKGEAFF.

In its sample, this clone was seen a few times. The V gene is TRBV29-1, the J gene TRBJ1-1, with D tentatively TRBD1 (6 bases). The germline V gene has CDR1 SQVTM and CDR2 ANQGSEA. V lost 5 bases and J 0 bases, leaving 10 bases between the germline ends. The CDR3 extends over 13 amino acids. The CDR3 nucleotides read TGCAGCGTTAAGGACAGATTGAACACTGAAGCTTTCTTT. Its protein is CSVKDRLNTEAFF.

In its sample, this clone was seen once. The genes are TRBV5-1 and TRBJ2-3, with a weak D call TRBD2 (6 bases). The length of the CDR3 is 15 residues. CDR1 is SGHRS, CDR2 YFSETQ, per germline. Trimming cost V 2 bases and J 0 bases, with 10 bases left between them. The CDR3 protein is CASSFVGTSTDTQYF. In nucleotides, the CDR3 is TGCGCCAGCAGCTTCGTGGGGACTAGCACAGATACGCAGTATTTT.

The chain carries TRBV14 and TRBJ1-1; D call uncertain. V shed 3 bases and J shed 2 bases, with 7 bases lying between them. This CDR3 has 13 residues. Per germline, CDR1 SGHDN and CDR2 FVKESK. CDR3 bases: TGTGCCAGCAGCCAGGGCTTCAACACTGAAGCTTTCTTT. This translates into CASSQGFNTEAFF. The full variable domain, rest sourced from reference TRBV14 and TRBJ1-1, is EAGVTQFPSHSVIEKGQTVTLRCDPISGHDNLYWYRRVMGKEIKFLLHFVKESKQDESGMPNNRFLAERTGGTYSTLKVQPAELEDSGVYFCASSQGFNTEAFFGQGTRLTVV.

This chain uses TRBV4-1 with TRBJ2-5; 9 bases are a match to TRBD2. V gave up 1 base and J gave up 5 bases; unmatched junction bases: 20. The germline V gene has CDR1 MGHRA and CDR2 YSYEKL. The CDR3 is 20 amino acids. The DNA for the CDR3 is TGCGCCAGCAGCCAAGCTGGTGTAGTGTCACCTAGCGGGGTCTGGGAGACCCAGTACTTC. It is translated as CASSQAGVVSPSGVWETQYF.

The gene calls are TRBV2 and TRBJ2-1, with 14 positions matching TRBD2. The germline gives CDR1 SNHLY, CDR2 FYNNEI. After removal of 6 bases from V and 9 bases from J, the junction contained 7 bases not matched to a gene. CDR3 size: 15 residues. CDR3 loop: CASSAGLAGGTEQFF. The CDR3 coding sequence is TGTGCCAGCAGCGCCGGACTAGCGGGGGGAACTGAGCAGTTCTTC.

This clone occurred once. V usage is TRBV10-3 and J usage is TRBJ2-5; D may be TRBD1 (6 bases). The CDR3 contains 15 residues. Germline assignment: CDR1 ENHRY and CDR2 SYGVKD. V was clipped by 4 bases and J by 5 bases, with 17 bases between them. The CDR3 is CAISGGFQGFETQYF. The CDR3, as DNA: TGTGCCATCAGTGGCGGCTTCCAGGGGTTTGAGACCCAGTACTTC.

A word on this clone: The junction departs from germline at one end; a sequencing error may be responsible. This rearrangement joins TRBV7-2 to TRBJ2-7, with TRBD2 matching over 9 bases. Germline assignment: CDR1 SGHTA and CDR2 FQGNSA. The CDR3 extends over 13 amino acids. In DNA form, the CDR3 reads TGTGCCAGCAGCTTACAGCGGGAGGCCCGCGGAGACTTC. As protein: CASSLQREARGDF.

The chain recombines TRBV5-6 with TRBJ2-4, with D tentatively TRBD2 (6 bases). V lost 2 bases to trimming and J lost 0 bases, with 15 bases between them. The CDR3 length is 17 residues. Germline values: CDR1 SGHDT, CDR2 YYEEEE. This CDR3 reads CASSFPSGGVAKNIQYF. CDR3 in DNA: TGTGCCAGCAGCTTCCCCTCGGGCGGGGTAGCCAAAAACATTCAGTACTTC.

This sequence joins TRBV5-1 and TRBJ2-7; D is uncertain. The J call is in doubt because the DNA end fits TRBJ2-5 better. Germline CDR1 is SGHRS and CDR2 is YFSETQ. CDR3 length equals 13 residues. The CDR3 reads CASSLGPSETQYF. The CDR3 DNA reads TGCGCCAGCAGCTTGGGCCCAAGCGAGACCCAGTACTTC.

As regards this clone: Its ends do not fully match the called genes, so a read error is possible. The CDR3 loop is CASSLTDRSSGANILTF. The CDR3 bases are TGTGCCAGCAGCTTGACCGACAGGAGCTCTGGGGCCAACATCCTGACTTTC. The chain uses TRBV5-6 and TRBJ2-6, with D perhaps TRBD1 (6 bases). This CDR3 has 17 amino acids. Germline V CDR1 and CDR2: SGHDT, YYEEEE.

The chain employs TRBV6-1 and TRBJ1-3, with TRBD1 matching over 9 bases. V shed 7 bases, J shed 2 bases, and the junction held 3 bases outside the gene matches. The CDR3 runs 14 residues. Germline CDR1 reads MNHNS; CDR2 reads SASEGT. CDR3 bases: TGTGCCAGCAAAAGGGACAGGGCTGGAAACACCATATATTTT. Translation: CASKRDRAGNTIYF.